This TCR beta chain comes out of a study of cytomegalovirus exposure and HLA in healthy donors. Whole-study results and caveats: Some TCR beta chains (roughly 160 of them) were listed as cytomegalovirus-associated. According to reports, the classifier identified cytomegalovirus status with high specificity and sensitivity. Rare TCR sequences predominated, though certain public TCRs were found in many donors. In vitro assays verified that three CMV-associated chains recognized CMV antigens specifically.

Some clones are missing from TCRdb's copy, which holds only in-frame ones; the method was immunoSEQ multiplex PCR. The sample yields tens of thousands of clones, roughly 92% seen once. Of note for this clone: No antigen is known for it.

V lost 0 bases to trimming and J lost 1 base, with 8 bases between them. Germline assignment: CDR1 SGHTA and CDR2 FQGTGA. There are 15 residues in the CDR3. This chain connects TRBV7-3 to TRBJ2-3; TRBD2 is a possible D gene (5 bases). Specimen: PBMCs. This TCR derives from a woman aged 25-40 years in good health and CMV-seropositive. CDR3 in amino acids: CASSLTGSGTDTQYF. For the CDR3, the DNA is TGTGCCAGCAGCTTAACGGGGAGCGGCACAGATACGCAGTATTTT.